The next 26 T cell receptor beta chains were all read from a single sample in a study of glioma-infiltrating T cells. Amplification of TCR alpha and beta CDR3 regions from RNA used iRepertoire nested multiplex PCR. TCRdb itself ran the multiplex PCR reads through MiXCR, one entry per CDR3 protein. Of several thousand distinct CDR3 sequences listed, over 25% are singletons. The sample consisted of glioma tissue, nonneoplastic brain tissue, or PBMCs (not recorded which). Receptors were obtained from a human donor with low-grade glioma or glioblastoma, undergoing nonglioma brain surgery, or in good health (not recorded which).

The rearrangement uses TRBV12-5 and TRBJ1-3; a possible D gene is TRBD1 (5 bases). The CDR3 is 16 amino acids. V was trimmed by 8 bases and J by 7 bases, leaving 24 bases between them. CDR1 is LGHNT and CDR2 is FRNRAP in the germline V gene. The DNA of the CDR3 is TGTGCTAGTAGTCGTGTGGGGCACGGGGCTGATAACACCATATATTTT. It specifies CASSRVGHGADNTIYF. Looking up the rest from reference TRBV12-5 and TRBJ1-3 gives the full variable domain: DARVTQTPRHKVTEMGQEVTMRCQPILGHNTVFWYRQTMMQGLELLAYFRNRAPLDDSGMPKDRFSAEMPDATLATLKIQPSEPRDSAVYFCASSRVGHGADNTIYFGEGSWLTVV.

This clonotype showed up just once. The J gene is TRBJ2-3, the V gene TRBV5-1; 10 nucleotides match TRBD2. The CDR3 spans 15 residues. Germline V gives CDR1 SGHRS, CDR2 YFSETQ. With 3 bases clipped from V and 3 bases from J, the junction kept 4 bases outside the gene matches. The DNA for the CDR3 is TGCGCCAGCAGCTCACTAGCGGGATGGACAGATACGCAGTATTTT. It specifies CASSSLAGWTDTQYF.

This clonotype was detected once. A read error may be the cause here, since a much bigger clone is one base away. The J gene is TRBJ2-1, the V gene TRBV7-2, with TRBD2 matching 8 bases. CDR1 and CDR2 (germline): SGHTA, FQGNSA. This CDR3 contains 16 residues. The DNA of the CDR3 is TGTGCCAGCAGCTTTACTAGCGGCCACGGAGGCAATGGGCAGTTCTTC. Residues: CASSFTSGHGGNGQFF.

Sample share makes this clonotype large. This chain links TRBV6-2 or TRBV6-3 with TRBJ1-5; D gene ambiguous. V lost 6 bases, J lost 1 base, and 4 bases lay in between. Germline assignment: CDR1 MNHEY and CDR2 SVGEGT. This CDR3 contains 12 residues. The CDR3 region is CASRDSNQPQHF. For the CDR3, the DNA is TGTGCCAGCAGGGACAGCAATCAGCCCCAGCATTTT.

This clonotype was counted many times. The CDR3 protein is CASSAGHEGSGETQYF. CDR3 nucleotide sequence: TGTGCCAGCAGCGCCGGACACGAAGGGAGTGGGGAGACCCAGTACTTC. The chain has TRBV9 and TRBJ2-5; D tentatively reads TRBD1 or TRBD2 (5 bases each). V lost 3 bases and J 5 bases, leaving 20 bases between the germline ends. The CDR3 length is 16 residues. The germline V gene has CDR1 SGDLS and CDR2 YYNGEE.

This clonotype was observed a single time. The chain couples TRBV6-1 to TRBJ1-1; TRBD1 matches at 9 bases. J gave up 3 bases and V 9 bases, and 8 bases lay outside the gene matches. Germline V gene sequence: CDR1 MNHNS, CDR2 SASEGT. The CDR3 length is 14 residues. DNA for the CDR3: TGTGCCAGTTACTCGAGGACAGGGGACACTGAAGCTTTCTTT. Protein: CASYSRTGDTEAFF.

This clonotype was counted once. The chain recombines TRBV15 with TRBJ2-1; D unclear. The CDR3 consists of 14 residues. Germline CDR1 and CDR2: LNHNV and YYDKDF (reference sequence). The CDR3 nucleotides read TGTCCCCCCAGCTGCGACCGGCCCTCCACTGAGCAGTTCTTC. It codes for CPPSCDRPSTEQFF.

The chain has TRBV6-1 and TRBJ2-3; TRBD2 agrees at 8 bases. The V and J ends lost 7 bases and 3 bases, in that order; junction bases with no gene match: 3. Per the germline V gene, CDR1 is MNHNS and CDR2 is SASEGT. This CDR3 contains 13 residues. The CDR3 coding sequence is TGTGCCAGCATTCGGGGGGGGACAGATACGCAGTATTTT. It codes for CASIRGGTDTQYF.

This clonotype is deemed medium-sized. The chain couples TRBV6-2 or TRBV6-3 to TRBJ2-7; 13 nucleotides line up with TRBD2. V lost 4 bases and J lost 4; bases outside the gene matches: 4. Per germline, CDR1 MNHEY and CDR2 SVGEGT. CDR3 length: 15 amino acids. The CDR3 sequence: CASSLLAGGPYEQYV. The CDR3 DNA reads as TGTGCCAGCAGTTTACTAGCGGGAGGGCCATACGAGCAGTACGTC.

This clonotype was observed many times. The genes are TRBV29-1 and TRBJ2-7; TRBD2 might be the D (6 bases). Germline V gene data show CDR1 as SQVTM and CDR2 as ANQGSEA. This CDR3 comprises 14 residues. Trimming cost V 4 bases and J 0 bases, with 13 bases left between them. The CDR3 DNA follows: TGCAGCGTTGGGGGACTTTACGACTCCTACGAGCAGTACTTC. Translating it yields CSVGGLYDSYEQYF.

The chain links TRBV19 to TRBJ1-5; D gene uncertain. The CDR3 sequence is 14 residues long. V lost 7 bases and J 2 bases, leaving 12 bases between the germline ends. Germline V lookup: CDR1 LNHDA, CDR2 SQIVND (reference sequence). In DNA form, the CDR3 reads TGTGCCAGTACGTTGAATATTTGCAATCAGCCCCAGCATTTT. Translating gives CASTLNICNQPQHF. The full variable domain, with the rest looked up from reference TRBV19 and TRBJ1-5, is DGGITQSPKYLFRKEGQNVTLSCEQNLNHDAMYWYRQDPGQGLRLIYYSQIVNDFQKGDIAEGYSVSREKKESFPLTVTSAQKNPTAFYLCASTLNICNQPQHFGDGTRLSIL.

With respect to this clonotype: The junction does not match germline at one end; this may be a read error. This chain links TRBV6-6 with TRBJ2-1, with 9 bases matching TRBD2. This CDR3 comprises 14 residues. Germline CDR1 and CDR2: MNHNY and SVGAGI (reference sequence). The CDR3 sequence is CASRRAGGGHEQLF. Written as DNA, the CDR3 is TGTGCCAGCAGGCGAGCGGGAGGAGGCCACGAGCAGCTCTTC.

By proportion, this clonotype is medium-sized. This chain connects TRBV20-1 to TRBJ2-3, with 10 positions matching TRBD2. Germline CDR1 is DFQATT and CDR2 is SNEGSKA (reference sequence). V lost 6 bases and J lost 6; bases outside the gene matches: 9. This CDR3 contains 14 residues. CDR3 sequence: CSAGASGSGDTQYF. As DNA, the CDR3 is TGCAGTGCCGGGGCTAGCGGGAGTGGGGATACGCAGTATTTT.

This clonotype is labeled medium-sized (0.01 to 0.1%). The V and J genes are TRBV6-1 and TRBJ2-5; TRBD1 matches 12 bases. Looked up from germline, CDR1 is MNHNS and CDR2 is SASEGT. Trimming at V came to 6 bases and at J to 5 bases, leaving 7 bases not matched to a gene. The CDR3 consists of 15 residues. The CDR3 nucleotides are TGTGCCAGCAGACCCGGGACAGGGGGCAGGGAGACCCAGTACTTC. Translated: CASRPGTGGRETQYF.

This clonotype occurred many times. V is TRBV19 and J is TRBJ2-1; D gene ambiguous. V was cut by 4 bases and J by 0 bases, with 7 bases left in between. Germline V gene lookup returns CDR1 LNHDA and CDR2 SQIVND (reference sequence). The CDR3 is 14 amino acids. The CDR3 reads CASSSDSSYNEQFF. As DNA, the CDR3 is TGTGCCAGTAGTAGCGATAGCTCCTACAATGAGCAGTTCTTC.

This clonotype was counted ten times or more. The rearrangement links TRBV4-3 to TRBJ2-1, with 14 bases lining up with TRBD2. Germline V gives CDR1 LGHNA, CDR2 YSLEER. The junction had 7 bases not matched to a gene; V was cut back by 1 base and J by 8 bases. The CDR3 has 17 amino acids. For the CDR3, the DNA is TGCGCCAGCAGCCAAGTCTATGCGACTAGCGGGAGGGATGAGCAGTTCTTC. Its protein is CASSQVYATSGRDEQFF.

The rearrangement uses TRBV14 and TRBJ2-5; no firm D call. Trimming took off 3 bases at V and 6 bases at J, with 5 bases between the two ends. There are 11 residues in the CDR3. The germline V gene encodes CDR1 SGHDN and CDR2 FVKESK. The chain's CDR3 is CASSHLQTQYF. CDR3 nucleotide sequence: TGTGCCAGCAGCCACCTCCAGACCCAGTACTTC.

The sample holds many counts of this clonotype. This chain joins TRBV5-4 and TRBJ2-3; possibly TRBD1 for D (5 bases). Germline assignment: CDR1 SGHNT and CDR2 YYREEE (reference sequence). Trimming removed 0 bases at V and 5 bases at J, with 10 bases between. CDR3 length: 14 amino acids. The CDR3 sequence is CASSLEQVQDTQYF. The CDR3 DNA is TGTGCCAGCAGCTTGGAACAGGTGCAAGATACGCAGTATTTT.

This clonotype was counted ten times or more. The J gene is TRBJ2-5, the V gene TRBV12-3 or TRBV12-4; D may be TRBD1 or TRBD2 (5 bases each). The CDR3 length is 12 residues. Trimming cost V 3 bases and J 12 bases, with 14 bases left between them. This CDR3 is CASSFEGRLKYF. CDR3 DNA sequence: TGTGCCAGCAGTTTTGAGGGGCGACTCAAGTACTTC.

This clonotype is deemed medium-sized. The genes are TRBV27 and TRBJ2-7, with 9 positions matching TRBD1. There are 16 residues in the CDR3. CDR1 is MNHEY, CDR2 SMNVEV, per germline (reference sequence). The V gene end was trimmed by 5 bases and the J gene end by 4 bases; junction bases not matched to a gene: 12. CDR3 loop: CASSPRPGQGPYEQYV. The DNA for the CDR3 is TGTGCCAGCAGTCCCCGACCGGGACAGGGTCCATACGAGCAGTACGTC.

This clonotype has a count of ten or more. This sequence joins TRBV5-1 and TRBJ2-3; the D gene is possibly TRBD2 (5 bases). The CDR3 is 16 amino acids. Germline V gives CDR1 SGHRS, CDR2 YFSETQ. The ends were cut back, 0 bases at V and 4 bases at J, with 15 bases in the middle. Written as DNA, the CDR3 is TGCGCCAGCAGCTTGGCCGGGGTAGCGTCAGCAGATACGCAGTATTTT. Its protein product is CASSLAGVASADTQYF.

This clonotype was observed at least ten times. This rearrangement joins TRBV7-8 to TRBJ2-7; D assignment may be TRBD1 or TRBD2 (7 bases each). Germline values: CDR1 SGHVS, CDR2 FQNEAQ. Trimming took 3 bases from V and 3 from J, leaving 18 bases between them. CDR3 length: 16 amino acids. The CDR3 here is CASSLGRDRGYYEQYF. The CDR3 bases are TGTGCCAGCAGCTTGGGGAGGGACAGAGGATACTACGAGCAGTACTTC.

This clonotype was counted at least ten times. The rearrangement uses TRBV18 and TRBJ2-3; D is unclear. The CDR3 totals 13 residues. With 4 bases removed from V and 4 bases from J, the gap between germline ends came to 9 bases. Germline V gene sequence: CDR1 KGHSH, CDR2 LQKENI. CDR3 in DNA: TGTGCCAGCTCACAATTGGCCGCAGATACGCAGTATTTT. It yields the protein CASSQLAADTQYF. The full variable domain, completed using reference TRBV18 and TRBJ2-3, is NAGVMQNPRHLVRRRGQEARLRCSPMKGHSHVYWYRQLPEEGLKFMVYLQKENIIDESGMPKERFSAEFPKEGPSILRIQQVVRGDSAAYFCASSQLAADTQYFGPGTRLTVL.

By share, this clonotype ranks as medium-sized. In DNA, the CDR3 is TGTGCCAGCAGCTTAGCGGTGGCTAGCGGGAGCGATGAGCAGTTCTTC. Residues: CASSLAVASGSDEQFF. This chain connects TRBV7-2 to TRBJ2-1, with 10 bases aligning to TRBD2. Trimming at V came to 0 bases and at J to 8 bases, leaving 7 bases not matched to a gene. This CDR3 has 16 amino acids. CDR1 and CDR2 from the germline V gene are SGHTA and FQGNSA.

This clonotype appeared many times. The rearrangement uses TRBV7-2 and TRBJ1-1; TRBD1 might be the D (5 bases). The V end lost 3 bases, the J end lost 1 base, and 9 bases lay between the germline ends. Germline CDR1 SGHTA, CDR2 FQGNSA. This CDR3 has 14 residues. The CDR3 is CASSFSRENTEAFF. In DNA form, the CDR3 reads TGTGCCAGCAGCTTTAGCAGGGAGAACACTGAAGCTTTCTTT.

Notes on this clonotype: The junction and the germline gene differ at one end; a read error may be behind it. This chain links TRBV11-2 with TRBJ2-6; D possibly corresponds to TRBD1 (5 bases). Germline loops: CDR1 SGHAT, CDR2 FQNNGV. The CDR3 length is 15 residues. This CDR3 is CASSLGPSGANVLNF. CDR3 sequence (DNA): TGTGCCAGCAGTTTAGGGCCATCTGGGGCCAACGTCCTGAATTTC.